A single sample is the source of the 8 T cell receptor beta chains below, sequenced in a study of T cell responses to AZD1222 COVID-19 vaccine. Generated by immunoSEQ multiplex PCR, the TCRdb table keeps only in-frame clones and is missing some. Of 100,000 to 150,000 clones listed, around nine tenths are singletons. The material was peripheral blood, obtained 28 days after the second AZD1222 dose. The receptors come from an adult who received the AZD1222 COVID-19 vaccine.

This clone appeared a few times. The CDR3 loop reads CAWSVLGQGRQPQHF. CDR3 coding DNA: TGTGCCTGGAGTGTACTGGGACAGGGGCGGCAGCCCCAGCATTTT. This rearrangement joins TRBV30 to TRBJ1-5, with 10 nucleotides matching TRBD1. Germline lookup yields CDR1 GTSNPN and CDR2 SVGIG (reference sequence). V lost 0 bases and J lost 7; bases outside the gene matches: 6. The CDR3 is 15 amino acids.

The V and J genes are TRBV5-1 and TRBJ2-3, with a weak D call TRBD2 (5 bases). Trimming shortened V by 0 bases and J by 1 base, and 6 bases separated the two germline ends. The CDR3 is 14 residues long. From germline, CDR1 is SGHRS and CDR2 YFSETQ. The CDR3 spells CASSLGSGTDTQYF. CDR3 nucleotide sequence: TGCGCCAGCAGCTTGGGTAGCGGCACAGATACGCAGTATTTT. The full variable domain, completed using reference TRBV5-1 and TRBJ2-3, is KAGVTQTPRYLIKTRGQQVTLSCSPISGHRSVSWYQQTPGQGLQFLFEYFSETQRNKGNFPGRFSGRQFSNSRSEMNVSTLELGDSALYLCASSLGSGTDTQYFGPGTRLTVL.

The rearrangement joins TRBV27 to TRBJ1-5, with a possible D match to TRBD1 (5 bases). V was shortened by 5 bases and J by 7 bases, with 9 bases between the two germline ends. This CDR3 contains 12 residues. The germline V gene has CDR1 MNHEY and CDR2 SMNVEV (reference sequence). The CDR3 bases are TGTGCCAGCAGTCCTCAGGGACAGCCCCAGCATTTT. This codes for CASSPQGQPQHF.

The CDR3 nucleotides read TGTGCCAGCAGCTTAGTTCCCACTAGCGGGAGCTACAATGAGCAGTTCTTC. Its protein is CASSLVPTSGSYNEQFF. The chain is built from TRBV7-3 and TRBJ2-1; 11 nucleotides line up with TRBD2. V lost 2 bases and J lost 3; bases outside the gene matches: 6. The CDR3 spans 17 residues. Germline V gene sequence: CDR1 SGHTA, CDR2 FQGTGA.

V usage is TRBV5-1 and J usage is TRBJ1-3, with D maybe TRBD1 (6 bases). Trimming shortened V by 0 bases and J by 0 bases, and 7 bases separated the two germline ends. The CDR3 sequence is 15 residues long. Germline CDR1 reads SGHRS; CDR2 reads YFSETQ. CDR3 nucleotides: TGCGCCAGCAGCTTGGAGGGGGACTCTGGAAACACCATATATTTT. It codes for CASSLEGDSGNTIYF.

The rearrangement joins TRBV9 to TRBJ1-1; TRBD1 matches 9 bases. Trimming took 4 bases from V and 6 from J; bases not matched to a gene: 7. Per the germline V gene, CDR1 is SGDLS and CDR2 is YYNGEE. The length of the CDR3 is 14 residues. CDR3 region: CASSPGQGRSEAFF. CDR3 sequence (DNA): TGTGCCAGCAGCCCAGGACAGGGGAGGTCTGAAGCTTTCTTT.

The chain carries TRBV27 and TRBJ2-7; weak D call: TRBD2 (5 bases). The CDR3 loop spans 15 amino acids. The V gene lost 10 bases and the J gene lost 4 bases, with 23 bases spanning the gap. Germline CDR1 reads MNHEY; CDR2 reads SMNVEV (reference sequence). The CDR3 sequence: CATFGPGRKEYEQYF. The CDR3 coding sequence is TGTGCCACCTTCGGGCCTGGGAGAAAGGAATACGAGCAGTACTTC.

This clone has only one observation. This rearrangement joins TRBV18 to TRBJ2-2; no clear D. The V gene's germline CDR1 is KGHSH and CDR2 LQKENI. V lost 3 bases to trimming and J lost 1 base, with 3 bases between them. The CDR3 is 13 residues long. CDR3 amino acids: CASSPLNTGELFF. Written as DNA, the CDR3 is TGTGCCAGCTCACCCTTGAACACCGGGGAGCTGTTTTTT.